This entry lists 23 T cell receptor beta chains sequenced from one sample in a study of CD8+ T cells in alopecia areata (dated 2018 in TCRdb). Cells from pooled mouse cutaneous lymph nodes were stained for CD4, CD8alpha, NKG2D, NKG2ACE and other markers and then sorted on a BD Influx. The library was built by means of the immunoSEQ multiplex PCR assay. For TCR sequencing, RNA was extracted from every sample and reverse transcribed into cDNA to serve as template. As stored in TCRdb, this immuneACCESS dataset retains in-frame rearrangements with V and J assigned. A fraction of the clones does not appear; measured against another copy, unresolved V genes explain less than half of the discrepancy, and the remainder lacks a known reason. The sample features about 270,000 clones, and none is a singleton. The ten largest clones take up less than 1.5% of the sample. Sequences were obtained from CD4+ T cells sorted from a lymph node. These receptors all come from a C3H/HeJ mouse with alopecia areata. This mouse strain carries MHC haplotype H2-k.

This clone was observed a few times. Gene names and germline match the mouse. The read ends 4 residues early relative to the CDR3; the germline J gene fills the gap. Other DNA sequences in this sample translate to the same CDR3. The chain is built from TRBV5 and TRBJ2-7; 9 nucleotides align to TRBD1. The CDR3 is 14 residues long. Germline V gene lookup returns CDR1 LGHNA and CDR2 YNLKQL (reference sequence). CDR3 residues: CASSQEGQGYEQYF. The covered CDR3 bases are TGTGCCAGCAGCCAAGAGGGACAGGGTTAT.

This clone was picked up a small number of times. The gene names given are mouse names. Read coverage stops 4 residues before the CDR3 terminus; the germline J gene supplies the remainder. The V call is TRBV1, the J call TRBJ2-1; TRBD2 matches 7 bases. Germline lookup yields CDR1 NSQYPW and CDR2 LRSPGD (reference sequence). The J segment lost 1 base and the V segment lost 0 bases, leaving 6 bases of the junction unmatched. The CDR3 is made up of 17 amino acids. The part of the CDR3 DNA that was read is TGCACCTGCAGTGCAGATAGGCCTGGGGGAAACTATGCT. It specifies CTCSADRPGGNYA. The entire CDR3 sequence reads CTCSADRPGGNYAEQFF.

This clone was seen only a few times. Germline and genes here are mouse. The read terminates 4 residues before the CDR3 end, so the remaining end is supplied by the germline J gene. This specimen includes other DNA sequences encoding the same CDR3. The chain is built from TRBV1 and TRBJ2-2; unclear D gene. CDR1 and CDR2 (germline): NSQYPW, LRSPGD (reference sequence). Trimming stripped 2 bases from V and 2 bases from J, with 3 bases between. This CDR3 is built from 13 residues. The CDR3 bases that were read are TGCACCTGCAGTGCACAGAACACCGGG. This encodes CTCSAQNTG. The full CDR3 sequence reads CTCSAQNTGQLYF. Looking up the rest from reference TRBV1 and TRBJ2-2 gives the full variable domain: VTLLEQNPRWRLVPRGQAVNLRCILKNSQYPWMSWYQQDLQKQLQWLFTLRSPGDKEVKSLPGADYLATRVTDTELRLQVANMSQGRTLYCTCSAQNTGQLYFGEGSKLTVL.

A word on this clone: Gene names refer to mouse genes. Read data end 4 residues before the CDR3 end; the end is taken from the germline J gene. The chain uses TRBV13-3 and TRBJ2-1; the match to TRBD1 covers 11 bases. Germline V gene sequence: CDR1 NNHDY, CDR2 SYVADS. Trimming at V came to 0 bases and at J to 6 bases, leaving 5 bases not matched to a gene. This CDR3 is 16 amino acids long. CDR3 in amino acids: CASSDARTGGFAEQFF. CDR3 bases read: TGTGCCAGCAGTGATGCAAGGACAGGGGGCTTTGCT.

This clone was seen a few times. Each gene name is a mouse one. The read stops 4 residues short of the end of the CDR3; the missing end is completed from the germline J gene. The chain joins TRBV1 to TRBJ2-3; the match to TRBD1 covers 7 bases. V lost 5 bases and J lost 3; bases outside the gene matches: 5. Germline V lookup: CDR1 NSQYPW, CDR2 LRSPGD (reference sequence). This CDR3 has 14 residues. CDR3 residues: CTCSTDRVAETLYF. The sequenced part of the CDR3 DNA is TGCACCTGCAGTACCGACAGGGTGGCAGAA.

As concerns this clone: Mouse gene names apply. The read falls 4 residues short of the CDR3 end, and the missing part is taken from the germline J gene. Additional DNA sequences in this sample encode the identical CDR3. This chain links TRBV1 with TRBJ2-1; 7 nucleotides align to TRBD2. Unmatched junction bases numbered 1, after V lost 1 base and J lost 1 base. The CDR3 is 15 amino acids. Per germline, CDR1 NSQYPW and CDR2 LRSPGD (reference sequence). CDR3 sequence: CTCSAGTGNYAEQFF. The DNA read from the CDR3 is TGCACCTGCAGTGCAGGGACTGGCAACTATGCT.

In regard to this clone: Gene names denote mouse genes. CDR3 sequence: CASSDRDWGDNYAEQFF. The part of the CDR3 DNA that was read is TGTGCCAGCAGTGATCGGGACTGGGGGGATAACTATGCT. The chain couples TRBV13-1 to TRBJ2-1, with 12 bases aligning to TRBD2. The read halts 4 residues ahead of the CDR3 end, with the missing end drawn from the germline J gene. Germline lookup yields CDR1 NSHNY and CDR2 SYGAGN. Trimming took 1 base from V and 0 from J; bases not matched to a gene: 2. CDR3 length equals 17 residues.

Of note for this clone: Germline and genes here are mouse. The sequenced fragment ends 4 residues before the CDR3 boundary, so the rest is inferred from the germline J gene. Other DNA sequences from this sample encode an identical CDR3 as well. The chain employs TRBV13-1 and TRBJ2-1; TRBD2 agrees at 9 bases. The CDR3 is 15 amino acids. The germline CDR1 and CDR2 sequences are NSHNY and SYGAGN. J lost 5 bases, V lost 0 bases, and 3 bases had no gene match. The covered CDR3 bases are TGTGCCAGCAGTGATGTAAGGACTGGGGATGCT. Translating gives CASSDVRTGDA. The whole CDR3 reads CASSDVRTGDAEQFF.

This clone was observed a few times. Gene labels here are mouse ones. The CDR3 extends 3 residues past the end of the read, so its final part is completed from the germline J gene. This chain links TRBV5 with TRBJ1-6; a possible D gene is TRBD1 (5 bases). TRBJ1-6 belongs to the ORF category, with a function that is uncertain. In germline, CDR1 is LGHNA, CDR2 YNLKQL (reference sequence). The CDR3 has 16 amino acids. Trimming stripped 0 bases from V and 1 base from J, with 7 bases between. CDR3 loop: CASSQEGESYNSPLYF. The DNA read from the CDR3 is TGTGCCAGCAGCCAAGAGGGGGAATCCTATAATTCGCCC.

In its sample, this clone was seen a few times. The germline and genes are mouse ones. The observed sequence ends 4 residues before the CDR3 terminus, with the missing tail filled in from the germline J gene. Other DNA sequences in this specimen translate into the identical CDR3. V and J are TRBV31 and TRBJ2-4; a weak D match, TRBD1 (5 bases). Trimming removed 1 base from V and 0 bases from J, with 5 bases in between. CDR3 size: 13 residues. The germline V gene has CDR1 GKSSPN and CDR2 SITVG. This CDR3 is CAWSRTSQNTLYF. Partial CDR3 DNA: TGTGCCTGGAGTCGGACAAGTCAAAAC.

This clone was observed a few times. The germline and genes are mouse ones. The sequenced fragment ends 4 residues before the CDR3 boundary, so the rest is inferred from the germline J gene. V usage is TRBV5 and J usage is TRBJ2-2; 9 nucleotides match TRBD2. This CDR3 is 15 amino acids long. Trimming took 5 bases from V and 3 from J; bases not matched to a gene: 4. Germline loops: CDR1 LGHNA, CDR2 YNLKQL (reference sequence). Partial CDR3 DNA: TGTGCCAGCAGCAACCGACTGGGGGACACCGGG. Protein product: CASSNRLGDTG. The entire CDR3 reads CASSNRLGDTGQLYF.

Comment on this clone: Genes and germline are mouse. The read falls 4 residues short of the CDR3 end, and the missing part is taken from the germline J gene. The rearrangement uses TRBV19 and TRBJ2-5; D perhaps matches TRBD1 (6 bases). The CDR3 runs 15 residues. CDR1 FNHDT and CDR2 SITEND come from the germline V gene (reference sequence). V lost 4 bases and J lost 0, with 12 bases in between. Partial CDR3 DNA: TGTGCCAGCAGTCCACACAGGGTTAACCAAGAC. This sequence encodes CASSPHRVNQD. The entire CDR3 reads CASSPHRVNQDTQYF.

Comment on this clone: Mouse gene names and germline throughout. Read sequence stops 4 residues before the CDR3 end, and the germline J gene provides the missing end. The V call is TRBV12-1, the J call TRBJ2-1; 7 bases fit TRBD1. Germline CDR1 reads SGHSN; CDR2 reads HYEKVE. Unmatched junction bases numbered 6, after V lost 1 base and J lost 4 bases. There are 15 residues in the CDR3. The CDR3 bases that were read are TGTGCCAGCTCTCTTTTGACAGGGCCTTATGCT. It codes for CASSLLTGPYA. The entire CDR3 is CASSLLTGPYAEQFF. Variable domain in full (rest from reference TRBV12-1 and TRBJ2-1): DSGVVQSPRHIIKEKGGRSVLTCIPISGHSNVVWYQQTLGKELKFLIQHYEKVERDKGFLPSRFSVQQFDDYHSEMNMSALELEDSAMYFCASSLLTGPYAEQFFGPGTRLTVL.

Only a few counts were recorded for this clone. Mouse germline and gene names are used. The read gets to within 4 residues of the CDR3 end, and the germline J gene fills in the rest. V and J are TRBV5 and TRBJ2-1; TRBD2 aligns across 10 bases. Germline V gives CDR1 LGHNA, CDR2 YNLKQL (reference sequence). CDR3 length: 19 amino acids. V shed 1 base, J shed 0 bases, and the junction held 9 bases outside the gene matches. This CDR3 reads CASSQASRTGGNNYAEQFF. Incomplete CDR3 DNA: TGTGCCAGCAGCCAAGCCTCAAGGACTGGGGGAAATAACTATGCT.

This clone was seen a few times. Gene and germline names: mouse. The CDR3 is cut off 4 residues early in the read; its end comes from the germline J gene. The chain has TRBV13-1 and TRBJ2-1; 9 nucleotides align to TRBD1. The CDR3 has 13 residues. Germline V CDR1 and CDR2: NSHNY, SYGAGN. The J segment lost 4 bases and the V segment lost 6 bases, leaving 2 bases of the junction unmatched. CDR3 loop: CASKGTGYAEQFF. CDR3 bases read: TGTGCCAGCAAGGGGACAGGGTATGCT.

For this clone: Gene names are the mouse ones. The CDR3 end lies 4 residues beyond the end of the read and is filled in from the germline J gene. The chain joins TRBV13-1 to TRBJ2-1, with 10 nucleotides matching TRBD2. CDR3 length: 15 amino acids. Looked up from germline, CDR1 is NSHNY and CDR2 is SYGAGN. V lost 6 bases and J lost 2; bases outside the gene matches: 5. The sequenced CDR3 bases are TGTGCCAGCAAAAGGACTGGGGGAGACTATGCT. Translated, it gives CASKRTGGDYA. The full-length CDR3 reads as CASKRTGGDYAEQFF.

Only a few counts were recorded for this clone. Mouse names are used for the genes. The CDR3 extends 3 residues past the end of the read, so its final part is completed from the germline J gene. The genes are TRBV1 and TRBJ1-6; D is unclear. TRBJ1-6 is an ORF, with its function uncertain. The CDR3 consists of 15 residues. The germline gives CDR1 NSQYPW, CDR2 LRSPGD (reference sequence). With 0 bases removed from V and 5 bases from J, the gap between germline ends came to 8 bases. CDR3 DNA (partial): TGCACCTGCAGTGCAGATAACACAGATAATTCGCCC. Amino acids: CTCSADNTDNSP. The whole CDR3 is CTCSADNTDNSPLYF.

This clone was counted a few times. The gene names here belong to mouse. Read sequence stops 3 residues before the CDR3 end, and the germline J gene provides the missing end. This chain uses TRBV13-2 with TRBJ1-6; D might be TRBD1 (6 bases). TRBJ1-6 is identified as an open reading frame with a role that is uncertain. The CDR3 spans 15 residues. Between the trimmed V and J ends, which lost 0 bases and 7 bases, there was a span of 11 bases. The germline gives CDR1 NNHNN, CDR2 SYGAGS (reference sequence). CDR3 bases read: TGTGCCAGCGGTGATGGGGGGACAATAAATTCGCCC. Its translation is CASGDGGTINSP. The CDR3 as a whole reads CASGDGGTINSPLYF.

This clone was seen only a few times. The gene names here belong to mouse. The missing CDR3 end, 4 residues past where the read stops, is filled in from the germline J gene. The sample holds other DNA sequences that translate to the same CDR3. The chain joins TRBV13-1 to TRBJ2-5; 13 bases map to TRBD2. The CDR3 is 17 amino acids. V was pared by 3 bases and J by 1 base, with 5 bases of the junction left unmatched. Germline V gene lookup returns CDR1 NSHNY and CDR2 SYGAGN. This CDR3 reads CASSGGLGGRDQDTQYF. CDR3 bases read: TGTGCCAGCAGTGGAGGACTGGGGGGGCGCGACCAAGAC.

Points on this clone: A much larger clone is a single base away; this may be a read error. Here the gene names and germline are mouse. The sample contains more than one DNA sequence encoding this CDR3. The part of the CDR3 DNA that was read is TGTGCCAGCAGTGACGGGACAGGGAACACCGGG. The encoded protein is CASSDGTGNTG. In full, the CDR3 is CASSDGTGNTGQLYF. J is TRBJ2-2 and V is TRBV13-1; 9 nucleotides line up with TRBD1. The read terminates 4 residues ahead of where the CDR3 ends, so the germline J gene completes it. Per the germline V gene, CDR1 is NSHNY and CDR2 is SYGAGN. With 2 bases clipped from V and 2 bases from J, the junction kept 1 base outside the gene matches. This CDR3 region has 15 residues.

This clone was observed a few times. Germline and genes here are mouse. The read ends 4 residues shy of where the CDR3 ends; the end is completed using the germline J gene. The gene calls are TRBV19 and TRBJ1-1, with 8 positions matching TRBD1. CDR1 FNHDT and CDR2 SITEND come from the germline V gene (reference sequence). CDR3 length: 15 amino acids. CDR3 residues: CASSISRRGRTEVFF. CDR3 bases read: TGTGCCAGCAGTATTTCCCGCAGGGGGCGGACA.

This clone was seen more than once but under ten times. Gene names refer to mouse genes. The CDR3 is cut off 4 residues early in the read; its end comes from the germline J gene. This rearrangement joins TRBV14 to TRBJ2-1; 8 nucleotides align to TRBD2. The length of the CDR3 is 16 residues. J gave up 0 bases and V 2 bases, and 4 bases lay outside the gene matches. In germline, CDR1 is SGHDT, CDR2 FRDEAV. CDR3 region: CASSFSWGDNYAEQFF. The CDR3 bases that were read are TGTGCCAGCAGTTTTTCCTGGGGGGATAACTATGCT.

Concerning this clone: The gene names given are mouse names. The read ends 4 residues before the CDR3 terminus; that terminus is restored from the germline J gene. The V and J genes are TRBV17 and TRBJ2-1; TRBD1 is a possible D gene (5 bases). This CDR3 is 15 amino acids long. Trimming took off 1 base at V and 3 bases at J, with 10 bases between the two ends. Germline assignment: CDR1 MNHDT and CDR2 YYDKIL. The CDR3 region is CASSRAPGSYAEQFF. The CDR3 bases that were read are TGTGCTAGCAGTAGAGCCCCAGGGTCCTATGCT.